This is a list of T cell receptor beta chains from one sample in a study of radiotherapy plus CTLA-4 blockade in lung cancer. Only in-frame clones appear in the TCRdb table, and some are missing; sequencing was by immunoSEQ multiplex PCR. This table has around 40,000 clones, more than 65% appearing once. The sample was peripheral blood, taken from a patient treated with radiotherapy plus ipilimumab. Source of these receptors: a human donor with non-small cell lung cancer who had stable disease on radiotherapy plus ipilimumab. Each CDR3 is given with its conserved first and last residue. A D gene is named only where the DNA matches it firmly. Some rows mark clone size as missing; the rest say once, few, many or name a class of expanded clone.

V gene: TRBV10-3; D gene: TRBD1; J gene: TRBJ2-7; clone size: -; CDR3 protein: CAIMGQGSFYEQYF; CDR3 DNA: TGTGCCATCATGGGACAGGGGTCCTTCTACGAGCAGTACTTC
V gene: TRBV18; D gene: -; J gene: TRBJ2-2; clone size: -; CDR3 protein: CASSLNAANTGELFF; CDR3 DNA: TGTGCCAGCTCACTGAACGCAGCGAACACCGGGGAGCTGTTTTTT
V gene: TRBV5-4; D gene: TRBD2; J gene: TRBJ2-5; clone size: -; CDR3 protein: CASSLVASGQETQYF; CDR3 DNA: TGTGCCAGCAGCTTGGTGGCTAGCGGGCAAGAGACCCAGTACTTC
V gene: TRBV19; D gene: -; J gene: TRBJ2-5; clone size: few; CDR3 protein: CASNRKGDDETQYF; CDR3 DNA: TGTGCCAGTAATCGTAAAGGGGATGACGAGACCCAGTACTTC
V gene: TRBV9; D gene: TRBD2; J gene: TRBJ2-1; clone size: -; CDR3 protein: CASRKTSGGFNEQFF; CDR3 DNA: TGTGCCAGCAGGAAGACTAGCGGGGGGTTTAATGAGCAGTTCTTC
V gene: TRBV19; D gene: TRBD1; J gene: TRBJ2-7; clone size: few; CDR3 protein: CASSRGHEQYF; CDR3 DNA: TGTGCCAGTAGCAGGGGGCACGAGCAGTACTTC
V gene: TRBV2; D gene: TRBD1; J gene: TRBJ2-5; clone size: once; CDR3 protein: CASSLTGFRETQYF; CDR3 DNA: TGTGCCAGCAGCCTGACAGGGTTCCGCGAGACCCAGTACTTC
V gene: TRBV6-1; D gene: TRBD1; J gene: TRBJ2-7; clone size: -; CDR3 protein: CASKPRQGVYEQYF; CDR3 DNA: TGTGCCAGCAAACCTCGACAGGGGGTCTACGAGCAGTACTTC
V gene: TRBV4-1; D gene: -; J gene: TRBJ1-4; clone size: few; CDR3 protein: CASSQDLGRGEKLFF; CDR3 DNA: TGCGCCAGCAGCCAAGATCTGGGGAGGGGTGAAAAACTGTTTTTT
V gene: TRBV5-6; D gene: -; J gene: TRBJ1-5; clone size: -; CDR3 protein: CASSWGGGAVQPQHF; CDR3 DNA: TGTGCCAGCAGCTGGGGAGGGGGGGCGGTTCAGCCCCAGCATTTT
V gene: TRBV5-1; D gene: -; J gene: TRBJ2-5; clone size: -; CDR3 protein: CASSLEMNRETQYF; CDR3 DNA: TGCGCCAGCAGCTTGGAAATGAACCGGGAGACCCAGTACTTC
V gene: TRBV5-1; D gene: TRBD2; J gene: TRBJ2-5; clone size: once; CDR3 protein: CASSQGGKDVETQYF; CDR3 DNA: TGCGCCAGCTCTCAGGGAGGGAAGGATGTCGAGACCCAGTACTTC
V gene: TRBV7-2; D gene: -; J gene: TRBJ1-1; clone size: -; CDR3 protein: CASSHKAGVNTEAFF; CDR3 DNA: TGTGCCAGCAGCCATAAGGCAGGGGTGAACACTGAAGCTTTCTTT
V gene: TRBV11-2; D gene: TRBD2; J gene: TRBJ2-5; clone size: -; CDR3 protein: CASSLGLAGGLHQETQYF; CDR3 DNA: TGTGCCAGCAGCTTGGGACTAGCGGGGGGCCTACACCAAGAGACCCAGTACTTC
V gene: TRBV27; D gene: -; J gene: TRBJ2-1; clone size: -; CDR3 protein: CASSLSVAVNNEQFF; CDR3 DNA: TGTGCCAGCAGTTTATCAGTAGCGGTAAACAATGAGCAGTTCTTC
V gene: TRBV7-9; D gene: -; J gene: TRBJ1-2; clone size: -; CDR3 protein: CASSLVGQTYGYTF; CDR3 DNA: TGTGCCAGCAGCTTAGTCGGCCAGACTTATGGCTACACCTTC
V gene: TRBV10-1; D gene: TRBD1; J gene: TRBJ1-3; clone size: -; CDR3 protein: CASSDGTGHSSGNTIYF; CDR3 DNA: TGCGCCAGCAGTGACGGGACAGGGCATAGCTCTGGAAACACCATATATTTT
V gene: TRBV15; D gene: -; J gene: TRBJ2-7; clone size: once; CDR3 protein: CATSRGGQSYEQYF; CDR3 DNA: TGTGCCACCAGCAGAGGGGGGCAGTCCTACGAGCAGTACTTC
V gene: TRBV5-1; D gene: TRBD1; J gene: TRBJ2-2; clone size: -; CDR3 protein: CASSLAVPGQGTGGELFF; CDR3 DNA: TGCGCCAGCAGCTTGGCAGTACCGGGACAGGGGACCGGCGGGGAGCTGTTTTTT
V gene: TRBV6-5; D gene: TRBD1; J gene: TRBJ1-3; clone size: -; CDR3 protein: CASSRQGFSGNTIYF; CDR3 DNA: TGTGCCAGCAGTCGACAGGGCTTCTCTGGAAACACCATATATTTT
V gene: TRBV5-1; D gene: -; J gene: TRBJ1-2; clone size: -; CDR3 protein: CASSADNYGYTF; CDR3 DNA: TGCGCCAGCAGCGCGGATAACTATGGCTACACCTTC
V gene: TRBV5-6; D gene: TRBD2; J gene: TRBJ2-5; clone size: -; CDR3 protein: CASSLPAGGRNQETQYF; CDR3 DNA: TGTGCCAGCAGCTTGCCGGCCGGGGGGAGAAACCAAGAGACCCAGTACTTC
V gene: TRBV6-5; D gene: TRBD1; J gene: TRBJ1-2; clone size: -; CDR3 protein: CASSPDRAYGYTF; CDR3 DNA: TGTGCCAGCAGTCCGGACAGGGCGTATGGCTACACCTTC
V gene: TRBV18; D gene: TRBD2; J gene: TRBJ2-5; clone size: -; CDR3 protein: CASSPGDRGEETQYF; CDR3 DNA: TGTGCCAGCTCACCCGGGGATCGGGGGGAAGAGACCCAGTACTTC
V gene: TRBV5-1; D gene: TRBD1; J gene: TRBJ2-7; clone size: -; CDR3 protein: CASSWTGESYEQYF; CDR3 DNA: TGCGCCAGCAGCTGGACAGGGGAATCCTACGAGCAGTACTTC
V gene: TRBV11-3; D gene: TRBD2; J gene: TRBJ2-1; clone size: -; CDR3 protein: CASSSNSGTSIEQFF; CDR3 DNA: TGTGCCAGCAGCTCAAATTCCGGGACTAGCATTGAGCAGTTCTTC
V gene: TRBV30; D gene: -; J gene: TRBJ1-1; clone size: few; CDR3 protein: CAWRTGLNTEAFF; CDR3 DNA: TGTGCCTGGAGGACAGGTTTGAACACTGAAGCTTTCTTT
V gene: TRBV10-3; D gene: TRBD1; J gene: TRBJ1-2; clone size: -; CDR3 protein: CAISDTGDSRGYTF; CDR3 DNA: TGTGCCATCAGTGATACAGGGGACTCGCGTGGCTACACCTTC
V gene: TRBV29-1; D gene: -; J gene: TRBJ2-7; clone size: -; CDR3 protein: CSVAGRQGSPSYEQYF; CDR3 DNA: TGCAGCGTCGCGGGGAGACAGGGAAGTCCATCCTACGAGCAGTACTTC
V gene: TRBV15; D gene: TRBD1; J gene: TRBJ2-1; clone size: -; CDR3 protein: CATAPLRLITGGDEQFF; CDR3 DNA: TGTGCCACCGCCCCCTTAAGATTGATTACAGGGGGCGATGAGCAGTTCTTC
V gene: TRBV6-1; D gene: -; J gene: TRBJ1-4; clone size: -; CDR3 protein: CASSDCPSLLVDNEKLFF; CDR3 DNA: TGTGCCAGCAGTGACTGTCCGAGTCTCCTAGTCGACAATGAAAAACTGTTTTTT
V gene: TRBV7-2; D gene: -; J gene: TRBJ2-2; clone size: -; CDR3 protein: CASSLSAENTGELFF; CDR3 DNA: TGTGCCAGCAGCTTATCGGCGGAGAACACCGGGGAGCTGTTTTTT
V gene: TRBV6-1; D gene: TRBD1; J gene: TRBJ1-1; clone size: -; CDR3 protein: CASSVTTGAAEAFF; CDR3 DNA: TGTGCCAGCAGTGTGACGACAGGGGCCGCTGAAGCTTTCTTT
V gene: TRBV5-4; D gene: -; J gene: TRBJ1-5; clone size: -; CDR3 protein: CASSIQGSNQPQHF; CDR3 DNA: TGTGCCAGCAGCATACAGGGTAGCAATCAGCCCCAGCATTTT
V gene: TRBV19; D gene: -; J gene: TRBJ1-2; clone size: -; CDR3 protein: CASSLGGVPYGYTF; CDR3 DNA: TGTGCCAGTAGTCTTGGGGGGGTTCCCTATGGCTACACCTTC
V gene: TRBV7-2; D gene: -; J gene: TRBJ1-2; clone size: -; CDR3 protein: CASSSYRANYGYTF; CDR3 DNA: TGTGCCAGCAGCTCCTACAGGGCGAACTATGGCTACACCTTC
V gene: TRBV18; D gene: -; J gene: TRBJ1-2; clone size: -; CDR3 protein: CASSPLANRDFGSYTF; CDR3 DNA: TGTGCCAGCTCACCACTTGCGAATCGGGACTTCGGAAGCTACACCTTC
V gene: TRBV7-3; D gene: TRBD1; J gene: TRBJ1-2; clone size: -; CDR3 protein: CASSLQGQGANYGYTF; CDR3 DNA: TGTGCCAGCAGCTTGCAGGGACAGGGGGCTAACTATGGCTACACCTTC
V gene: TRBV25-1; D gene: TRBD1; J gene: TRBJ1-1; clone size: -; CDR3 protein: CASSRDSNTEAFF; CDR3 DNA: TGTGCCAGCAGCCGGGACAGCAACACTGAAGCTTTCTTT
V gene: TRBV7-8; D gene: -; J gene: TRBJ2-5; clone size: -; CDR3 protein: CASSLGVTQETQYF; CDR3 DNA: TGTGCCAGCAGTCTAGGGGTGACCCAAGAGACCCAGTACTTC
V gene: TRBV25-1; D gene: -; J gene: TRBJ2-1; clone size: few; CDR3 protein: CASSDQYSEQFF; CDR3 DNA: TGTGCCAGCAGTGATCAGTACAGTGAGCAGTTCTTC
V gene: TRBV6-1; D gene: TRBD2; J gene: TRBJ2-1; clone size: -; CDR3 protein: CASSGPTQTSGEINEQFF; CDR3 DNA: TGTGCCAGCAGTGGCCCAACCCAGACTAGCGGGGAAATCAATGAGCAGTTCTTC
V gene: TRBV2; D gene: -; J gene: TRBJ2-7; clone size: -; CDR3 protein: CASRFSRDSFWEYF; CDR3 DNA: TGTGCCAGCAGGTTTTCCCGGGACTCTTTTTGGGAGTACTTC
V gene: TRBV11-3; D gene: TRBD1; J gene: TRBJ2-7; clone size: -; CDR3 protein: CASSSLGSGQGPYEQYF; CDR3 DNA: TGTGCCAGCAGCTCTTTAGGTTCGGGACAGGGCCCCTACGAGCAGTACTTC
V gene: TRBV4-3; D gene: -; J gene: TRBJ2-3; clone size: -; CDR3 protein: CASSQESTDTQYF; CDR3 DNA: TGCGCCAGCAGCCAAGAGTCAACAGATACGCAGTATTTT
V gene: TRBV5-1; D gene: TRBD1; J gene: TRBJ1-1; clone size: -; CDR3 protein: CASSSRTGQGGTEAFF; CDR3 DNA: TGCGCCAGCAGCTCCCGAACGGGGCAGGGGGGAACTGAAGCTTTCTTT
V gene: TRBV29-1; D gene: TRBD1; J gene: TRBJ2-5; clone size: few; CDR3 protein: CSVVGTGGETQYF; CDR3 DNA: TGCAGCGTTGTCGGGACAGGGGGCGAGACCCAGTACTTC
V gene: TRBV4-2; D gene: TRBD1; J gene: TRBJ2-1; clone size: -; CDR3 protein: CASSPQGNEQFF; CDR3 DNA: TGTGCCAGCAGCCCACAGGGGAATGAGCAGTTCTTC
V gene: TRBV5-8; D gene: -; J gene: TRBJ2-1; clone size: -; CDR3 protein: CASSTGQSQYNEQFF; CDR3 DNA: TGTGCCAGCAGCACTGGACAGTCACAGTACAATGAGCAGTTCTTC
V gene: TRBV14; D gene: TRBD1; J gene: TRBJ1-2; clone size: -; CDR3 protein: CASSPYRGPGYGYTF; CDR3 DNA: TGTGCCAGCAGCCCGTACAGGGGGCCAGGGTATGGCTACACCTTC
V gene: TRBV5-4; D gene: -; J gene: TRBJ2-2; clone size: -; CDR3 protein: CASSPTTNTGELFF; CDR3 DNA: TGTGCCAGCAGCCCAACAACGAACACCGGGGAGCTGTTTTTT
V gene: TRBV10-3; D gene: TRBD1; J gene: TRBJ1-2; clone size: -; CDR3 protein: CATTDREGHGYTF; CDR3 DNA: TGTGCCACTACGGACAGGGAGGGACATGGCTACACCTTC
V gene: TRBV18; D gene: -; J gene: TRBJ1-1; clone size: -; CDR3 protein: CASSPYEVNTEAFF; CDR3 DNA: TGTGCCAGCTCACCCTACGAGGTAAACACTGAAGCTTTCTTT